There are a few counts of the clone carrying this TCR beta chain. Its antigen is unknown. This entry is derived from a study of shared clonotypes between healthy human individuals. Study conclusions and caveats: Relative to clonotypes present in all four donors, those not shared had lower generation probabilities. The rarefaction results pointed to incomplete sorted-subset sequencing despite large depth. The study generally estimated greater richness for naive than memory subsets.

The CDR3 covers 11 residues. CDR1 and CDR2 from the germline V gene are SGHRS and YFSETQ. Trimming left V 4 bases short and J 6 bases short, with 8 bases between. TCRdb's copy holds only in-frame clones and misses some; the assay was immunoSEQ multiplex PCR. Among over a million clones listed, about 75% were seen once. There were no recent acute infections or vaccinations among the donors, who were healthy HIV-negative adults. Sequencing used memory CD4+ T cells sorted from blood. The subset: CD45RA-negative fraction. The rearrangement uses TRBV5-1 and TRBJ2-7; D remains unclear. The receptor was isolated from a man in his late teens or twenties in good health. This chain's CDR3 is CASSPMGEQYF. Written as DNA, the CDR3 is TGCGCCAGCAGCCCCATGGGCGAGCAGTACTTC.